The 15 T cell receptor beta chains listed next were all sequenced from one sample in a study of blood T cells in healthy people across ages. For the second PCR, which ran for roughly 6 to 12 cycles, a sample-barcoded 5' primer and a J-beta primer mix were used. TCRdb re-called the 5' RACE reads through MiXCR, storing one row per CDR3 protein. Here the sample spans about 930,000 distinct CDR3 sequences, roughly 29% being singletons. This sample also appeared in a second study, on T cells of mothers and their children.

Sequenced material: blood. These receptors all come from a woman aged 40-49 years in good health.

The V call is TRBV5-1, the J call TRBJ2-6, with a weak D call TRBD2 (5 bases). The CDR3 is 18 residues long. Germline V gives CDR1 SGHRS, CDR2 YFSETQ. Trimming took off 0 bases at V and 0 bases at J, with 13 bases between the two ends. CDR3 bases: TGCGCCAGCAGCTTGGTGGGCGGACTGAGCTCTGGGGCCAACGTCCTGACTTTC. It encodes CASSLVGGLSSGANVLTF.

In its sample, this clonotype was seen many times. Written as DNA, the CDR3 is TGTGCCAGCAGCTTGGGACAGGGTGCCACTGAAGCTTTCTTT. It is translated as CASSLGQGATEAFF. The J gene is TRBJ1-1, the V gene TRBV7-9, with 9 bases fitting TRBD1. The V gene end was trimmed by 3 bases and the J gene end by 4 bases; junction bases not matched to a gene: 3. This CDR3 comprises 14 residues. Germline loops: CDR1 SEHNR, CDR2 FQNEAQ (reference sequence).

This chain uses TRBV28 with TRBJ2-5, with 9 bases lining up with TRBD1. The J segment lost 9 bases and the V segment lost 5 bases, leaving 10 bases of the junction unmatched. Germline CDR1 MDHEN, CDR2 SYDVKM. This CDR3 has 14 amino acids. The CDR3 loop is CASSSRQGDQPQYF. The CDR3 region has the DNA TGTGCCAGCAGTAGCCGACAGGGGGATCAGCCCCAGTACTTC.

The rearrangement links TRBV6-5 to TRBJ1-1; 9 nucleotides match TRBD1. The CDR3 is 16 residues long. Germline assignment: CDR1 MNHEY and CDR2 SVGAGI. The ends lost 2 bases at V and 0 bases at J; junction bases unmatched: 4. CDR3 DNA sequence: TGTGCCAGCAGTTACGGCAGGACAGGGGTGAACACTGAAGCTTTCTTT. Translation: CASSYGRTGVNTEAFF.

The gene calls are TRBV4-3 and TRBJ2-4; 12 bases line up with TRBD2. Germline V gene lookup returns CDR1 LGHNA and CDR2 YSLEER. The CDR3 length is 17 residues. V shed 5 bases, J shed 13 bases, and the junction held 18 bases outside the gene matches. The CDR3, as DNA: TGCGCCAGCAGCTTCCGAGTCTCTAGCGGGGGGGCGGATACGCAGTACTTC. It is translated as CASSFRVSSGGADTQYF.

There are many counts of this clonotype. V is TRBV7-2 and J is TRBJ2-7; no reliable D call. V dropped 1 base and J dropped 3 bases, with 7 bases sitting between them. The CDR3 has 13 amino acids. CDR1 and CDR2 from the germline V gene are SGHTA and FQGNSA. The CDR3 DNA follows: TGTGCCAGCAGCTTAGAGTGGTACTACGAGCAGTACTTC. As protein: CASSLEWYYEQYF.

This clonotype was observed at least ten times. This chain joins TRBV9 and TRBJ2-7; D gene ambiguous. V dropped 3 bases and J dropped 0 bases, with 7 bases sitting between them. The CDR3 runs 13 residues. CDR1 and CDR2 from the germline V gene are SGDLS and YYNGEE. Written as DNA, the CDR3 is TGTGCCAGCAGCGACCAGCACTCCTACGAGCAGTACTTC. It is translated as CASSDQHSYEQYF.

The CDR3 sequence: CASSRAGTGHGYTF. The CDR3 nucleotides read TGTGCCAGCTCCCGGGCCGGGACAGGGCACGGCTACACCTTC. J is TRBJ1-2 and V is TRBV27; the match to TRBD1 covers 9 bases. Trimming at V came to 8 bases and at J to 8 bases, leaving 12 bases not matched to a gene. The CDR3 contains 14 residues. The germline CDR1 and CDR2 sequences are MNHEY and SMNVEV (reference sequence).

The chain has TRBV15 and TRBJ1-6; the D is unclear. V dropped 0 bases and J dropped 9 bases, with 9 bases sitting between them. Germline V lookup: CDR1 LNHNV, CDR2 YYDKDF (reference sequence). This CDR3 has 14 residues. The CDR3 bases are TGTGCCACCAGCAGAGACAGTCCCCTTTCACCCCTCCACTTT. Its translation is CATSRDSPLSPLHF.

For the CDR3, the DNA is TGTGCCCAAGCTAGTAGTAGCGGAAATCGGGGCGCAGATACGCAGTATTTT. Translation: CAQASSSGNRGADTQYF. The V call is TRBV7-2, the J call TRBJ2-3; perhaps TRBD2 as D (6 bases). V dropped 11 bases and J dropped 4 bases, with 28 bases sitting between them. Germline loops: CDR1 SGHTA, CDR2 FQGNSA. The CDR3 has 17 residues. Drawing the rest from reference TRBV7-2 and TRBJ2-3, the complete variable domain is GAGVSQSPSNKVTEKGKDVELRCDPISGHTALYWYRQSLGQGLEFLIYFQGNSAPDKSGLPSDRFSAERTGGSVSTLTIQRTQQEDSAVYLCAQASSSGNRGADTQYFGPGTRLTVL.

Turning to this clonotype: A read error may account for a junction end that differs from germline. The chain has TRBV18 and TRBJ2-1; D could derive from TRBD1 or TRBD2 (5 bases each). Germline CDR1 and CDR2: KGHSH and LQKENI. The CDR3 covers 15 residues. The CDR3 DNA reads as TGTGCCGGCTCACTCGGGACGGTTACCTACAATGAGCAGTTCTTC. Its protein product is CAGSLGTVTYNEQFF.

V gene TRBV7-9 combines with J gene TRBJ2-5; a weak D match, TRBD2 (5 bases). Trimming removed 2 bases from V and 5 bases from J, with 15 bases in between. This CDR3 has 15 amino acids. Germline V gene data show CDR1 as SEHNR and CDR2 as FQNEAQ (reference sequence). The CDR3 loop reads CASSLKRVGSETQYF. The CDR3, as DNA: TGTGCCAGCAGCTTAAAGCGTGTAGGGAGTGAGACCCAGTACTTC.

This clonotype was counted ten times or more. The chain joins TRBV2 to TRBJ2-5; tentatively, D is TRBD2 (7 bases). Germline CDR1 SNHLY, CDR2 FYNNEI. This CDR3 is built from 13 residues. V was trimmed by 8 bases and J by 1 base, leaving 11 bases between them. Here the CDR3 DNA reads TGTGCCAGCGCGCGGGGGCCCCAAGAGACCCAGTACTTC. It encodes CASARGPQETQYF.

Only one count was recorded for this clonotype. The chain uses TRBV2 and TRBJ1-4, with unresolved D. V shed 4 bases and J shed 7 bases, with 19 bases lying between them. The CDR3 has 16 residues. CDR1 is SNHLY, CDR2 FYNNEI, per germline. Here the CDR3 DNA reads TGTGCCAGCAGTGTTCTTTCGGCAGAGGTTGGTGAAAAACTGTTTTTT. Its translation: CASSVLSAEVGEKLFF.

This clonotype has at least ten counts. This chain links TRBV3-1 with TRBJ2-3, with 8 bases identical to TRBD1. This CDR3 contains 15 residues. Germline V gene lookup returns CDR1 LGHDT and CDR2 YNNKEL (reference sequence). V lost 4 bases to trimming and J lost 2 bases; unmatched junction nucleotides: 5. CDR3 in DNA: TGTGCCAGCAGCCTTCGGACAGGGTTCACAGATACGCAGTATTTT. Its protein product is CASSLRTGFTDTQYF.